This T cell receptor beta chain is drawn from a study of vaccination and CD4 T cells after COVID-19. In regard to this clonotype: What it recognizes is unknown.

The Oncomine TCR Beta short-read assay sequenced DNA from cultured CD4+ T cells. TCRdb re-called the PCR reads through MiXCR, storing one row per CDR3 protein. The table lists over 10,000 distinct CDR3 sequences, roughly 76% of them singletons. Stated treatment: approximately 9-day PBMC culture with coronavirus spike peptide pools or control peptides (ViraFEST assay). With 6 bases removed from V and 1 base from J, the gap between germline ends came to 12 bases. CDR3 length equals 14 residues. The V gene's germline CDR1 is DFQATT and CDR2 SNEGSKA (reference sequence). Sequencing input: CD4+ T cells from blood, cultured in vitro. The sequence was collected from a human donor who had recovered from COVID-19. The chain has TRBV20-1 and TRBJ2-2; the D gene is possibly TRBD1 (6 bases). DNA for the CDR3: TGCAGTGCCCTTGGACAGCTGAACACCGGGGAGCTGTTTTTT. Residues: CSALGQLNTGELFF.